Listed here are 32 T cell receptor beta chains from one sample, sequenced in a study of tumor and adjacent non-tumor tissue in lung cancer. The library came from three nested PCR rounds adapted from ARM-PCR protocols. From the multiplex PCR reads, TCRdb called clonotypes with MiXCR, one entry per CDR3 protein. This sample has 65,000 to 80,000 distinct CDR3 sequences, with around four fifths found just once. No cell sorting was done before RNA was extracted from the tissue. Specimen: lung tumor tissue. These receptors all come from a man aged 55-75 years with non-small cell lung cancer.

A word on this clonotype: A read error is possible here, since a much larger clone lies one base away. The rearrangement links TRBV13 to TRBJ2-1; no definite D call. The germline gives CDR1 PRHDT, CDR2 FYEKMQ (reference sequence). V shed 7 bases and J shed 6 bases, with 10 bases lying between them. The CDR3 extends over 12 amino acids. The CDR3 region is CASNPTPNEQFF. The CDR3 DNA is TGTGCCAGCAATCCCACCCCCAATGAGCAGTTCTTC.

With respect to this clonotype: The junction shows a germline mismatch at one end, possibly a read error. CDR3 sequence reads: CVWNRGAVYRNQPQHF. The CDR3 DNA reads as TGTGTCTGGAATCGGGGTGCGGTTTATCGCAATCAGCCCCAGCATTTT. V is TRBV30 and J is TRBJ1-5; D is undetermined. Germline loops: CDR1 GTSNPN, CDR2 SVGIG (reference sequence). This CDR3 is 16 amino acids long.

With regard to this clonotype: One junction end disagrees with the germline gene, perhaps due to a read error. The rearrangement links TRBV13 to TRBJ2-3; TRBD2 is a possible D gene (5 bases). CDR3 size: 15 residues. CDR1 and CDR2 (germline): PRHDT, FYEKMQ (reference sequence). DNA for the CDR3: TGTGCCAGTAGCTTAGCGAGTCAGAACACAATTACACAGTATTTT. This encodes CASSLASQNTITQYF. Full variable domain (rest looked up from reference TRBV13 and TRBJ2-3): AAGVIQSPRHLIKEKRETATLKCYPIPRHDTVYWYQQGPGQDPQFLISFYEKMQSDKGSIPDRFSAQQFSDYHSELNMSSLELGDSALYFCASSLASQNTITQYFGPGTRLTVL.

This clonotype appeared many times. Here the CDR3 DNA reads TGTGCCAGCAAACAGGCGGGCAATCAGCCCCAGCATTTT. This encodes CASKQAGNQPQHF. The V gene is TRBV6-6, the J gene TRBJ1-5, with D tentatively TRBD1 (5 bases). Germline V lookup: CDR1 MNHNY, CDR2 SVGAGI (reference sequence). The CDR3 has 13 amino acids. V gave up 7 bases and J gave up 2 bases, with 9 bases separating them.

A remark on this clonotype: This is likely a read error, given that the CDR3 carries no conserved phenylalanine or tryptophan at its end. The chain links TRBV10-3 to TRBJ2-1, with a possible D match to TRBD2 (6 bases). Germline V CDR1 and CDR2: ENHRY, SYGVKD. The CDR3 runs to 15 residues. V lost 6 bases and J 1 base, leaving 13 bases between the germline ends. The CDR3 sequence: CAIRSEEGSYNEQFL. DNA of the CDR3: TGTGCCATCAGGTCAGAGGAGGGGTCCTACAATGAGCAGTTCTTG.

This chain joins TRBV6-2 or TRBV6-3 and TRBJ1-1, with D unresolved. The CDR3 sequence is 13 residues long. With 8 bases removed from V and 1 base from J, the gap between germline ends came to 11 bases. The germline V gene encodes CDR1 MNHEY and CDR2 SVGEGT. The CDR3 DNA follows: TGTGCCAGCGCTTATTCAGGGAACACTGAAGCTTTCTTT. Translation gives CASAYSGNTEAFF.

With regard to this clonotype: As the CDR3 is not closed by the conserved phenylalanine or tryptophan, this likely results from a read error. The limits of the CDR3 on the DNA are not certain, so only TCRdb's listed CDR3 is given. V is TRBV12-3 or TRBV12-4 and J is TRBJ2-1; the table gives TRBD2 as D, unverified against the DNA. The CDR3 comprises 15 residues, both ends counted. This CDR3 reads CASSFPQRDHNELFL.

Details on this clonotype: One end of the junction fails to match germline, which may point to a read error. The chain couples TRBV28 to TRBJ2-4, with D maybe TRBD2 (6 bases). CDR3 size: 17 residues. The V gene's germline CDR1 is MDHEN and CDR2 SYDVKM. CDR3 DNA: TGTGCCAGCAGTTTATTTGGGATTAGCGGAGCCGAAAACATTCAGTACTTC. It yields the protein CASSLFGISGAENIQYF.

J is TRBJ1-1 and V is TRBV11-2, with TRBD1 matching 9 bases. With V trimmed by 5 bases and J by 12 bases, 10 bases remained unmatched. The CDR3 consists of 13 residues. Germline-derived CDR1 and CDR2 are SGHAT and FQNNGV. Written as DNA, the CDR3 is TGTGCCAGCAGCATAGGGGGACAGGGACGACCTTTCTTT. This encodes CASSIGGQGRPFF.

Notes on this clonotype: Because it lacks the conserved phenylalanine or tryptophan at the end, this CDR3 is likely a read error. The gene calls are TRBV20-1 and TRBJ1-6; the D gene is possibly TRBD1 (6 bases). Germline-derived CDR1 and CDR2 are DFQATT and SNEGSKA (reference sequence). The CDR3 covers 14 residues. CDR3 residues: CSTRQAGRWSPLHL. The CDR3 DNA reads TGCAGTACTAGACAGGCCGGTCGATGGTCACCCCTCCACCTT.

In the case of this clonotype: The junction departs from the called germline gene at one end, perhaps through a read error. The chain employs TRBV20-1 and TRBJ2-2, with D perhaps TRBD2 (6 bases). The CDR3 length is 16 residues. Germline CDR1 is DFQATT and CDR2 is SNEGSKA (reference sequence). DNA for the CDR3: TGCAATGCTACTATAGCGGTAGGGCCGGAGACCGGGGAGCTGTTTTTT. This encodes CNATIAVGPETGELFF.

J is TRBJ1-5 and V is TRBV21-1; the table gives TRBD1 as D, unverified against the DNA. TRBV21-1 is a listed pseudogene. The CDR3 is 12 amino acids. The CDR3 DNA follows: TGTGCCAACAGCAAGCCCGGTCAGCCCCAGCATTTT. Protein: CANSKPGQPQHF.

A note on this clonotype: It is likely a read error, because the conserved phenylalanine at the end of the CDR3 is missing. It is unclear where the CDR3 begins or ends on the DNA, so no DNA is shown, and the CDR3 is as TCRdb lists it. J is TRBJ2-3 and V is TRBV5-4; TRBD2 was called by the table and not checked on the DNA. The CDR3 contains 16 residues when both ends are counted. Germline CDR1 reads SGHNT; CDR2 reads YYREEE (reference sequence). This CDR3 is CANSPIEREPGDTRYI.

Regarding this clonotype: A read error may account for a junction end that differs from germline. This chain uses TRBV6-5 with TRBJ2-7; D possibly uses TRBD1 or TRBD2 (5 bases each). The germline V gene encodes CDR1 MNHEY and CDR2 SVGAGI. This CDR3 is built from 14 residues. The CDR3 region is CASRLEAGAYEQYF. CDR3 DNA: TGTGCCAGCAGACTCGAGGCCGGGGCCTACGAGCAATACTTC.

As to this clonotype: The CDR3 ends on some other residue instead of the conserved phenylalanine or tryptophan, so this is likely a read error. The chain combines TRBV12-3 or TRBV12-4 with TRBJ2-5; D perhaps matches TRBD1 (5 bases). The ends were cut back, 0 bases at V and 5 bases at J, with 10 bases in the middle. The CDR3 totals 14 residues. DNA of the CDR3: TGTGCCAGCAGTTTAGCCCAGGGATGGGAGACCCAGTACATC. Protein sequence: CASSLAQGWETQYI.

The chain links TRBV20-1 to TRBJ2-1; D not resolved. With 0 bases removed from V and 8 bases from J, the gap between germline ends came to 17 bases. This CDR3 region has 15 residues. The germline gives CDR1 DFQATT, CDR2 SNEGSKA (reference sequence). This chain's CDR3 is CSARDPSEHIDEQFF. CDR3 DNA sequence: TGCAGTGCTAGAGATCCAAGTGAGCATATTGATGAGCAGTTCTTC.

This clonotype was observed a handful of times. An end of the junction does not agree with germline; a read error may underlie this. The CDR3, as DNA: TGCCGTGCTGTCTCCAGGGGGACGAACACTGAAGCTTTCTTT. Translating gives CRAVSRGTNTEAFF. The rearrangement uses TRBV20-1 and TRBJ1-1; 7 positions match TRBD1. CDR3 length equals 14 residues. CDR1 is DFQATT and CDR2 is SNEGSKA in the germline V gene (reference sequence).

This chain joins TRBV29-1 and TRBJ1-1; D is unclear. The germline CDR1 and CDR2 sequences are SQVTM and ANQGSEA. V dropped 4 bases and J dropped 10 bases, with 16 bases sitting between them. The CDR3 spans 12 residues. CDR3 DNA sequence: TGCAGCGTTGTATCGGGGAACAATGCAGCTTTCTTT. Protein sequence: CSVVSGNNAAFF.

V and J are TRBV5-4 and TRBJ2-1; 8 bases agree with TRBD1. Germline loops: CDR1 SGHNT, CDR2 YYREEE (reference sequence). The CDR3 contains 17 residues. V gave up 4 bases and J gave up 13 bases; unmatched junction bases: 22. The CDR3 bases are TGTGCCAGCAGCCCCGGTAGACGACAGGGGATCGGCAGTGAACAGTTCTTC. Its protein is CASSPGRRQGIGSEQFF.

For this clonotype: The junction departs from germline at one end; a sequencing error may be responsible. This sequence joins TRBV6-1 and TRBJ1-6, with 8 bases identical to TRBD1. The CDR3 loop spans 14 amino acids. Looked up from germline, CDR1 is MNHNS and CDR2 is SASEGT. CDR3 region: CASNTGGYNSPLQF. In DNA form, the CDR3 reads TGTGCCAGCAATACAGGGGGTTATAATTCACCCCTCCAATTT.

The rearrangement uses TRBV20-1 and TRBJ2-1, with 7 bases fitting TRBD2. Per germline, CDR1 DFQATT and CDR2 SNEGSKA (reference sequence). V dropped 8 bases and J dropped 10; count of bases not matched to a gene: 11. The CDR3 runs to 12 residues. CDR3 coding DNA: TGCAGTACTAACGGGAGGACACGAGAGCAGTTCTTC. Encoded protein: CSTNGRTREQFF.

This clonotype was observed a single time. The V gene is TRBV20-1, the J gene TRBJ2-1; no clear D gene. The length of the CDR3 is 13 residues. V lost 6 bases and J 12 bases, leaving 21 bases between the germline ends. Germline V gene data show CDR1 as DFQATT and CDR2 as SNEGSKA (reference sequence). CDR3 DNA: TGCAGTGCAACGGAACCAATTCCTACGGTGCAGTTCTTC. Its translation: CSATEPIPTVQFF.

Comment on this clonotype: The junction shows a germline mismatch at one end, possibly a read error. V gene TRBV20-1 combines with J gene TRBJ2-2, with 7 bases lining up with TRBD2. The CDR3 runs to 13 residues. Germline CDR1 is DFQATT and CDR2 is SNEGSKA (reference sequence). CDR3 nucleotide sequence: TGTAATGCTAGATTTAGCGGGTCCGGGGAGCTGTTTTTT. It yields the protein CNARFSGSGELFF.

The chain links TRBV7-9 to TRBJ2-1; TRBD1 matches 7 bases. V gave up 5 bases and J gave up 3 bases; unmatched junction bases: 13. Germline loops: CDR1 SEHNR, CDR2 FQNEAQ (reference sequence). The CDR3 covers 17 residues. The CDR3 bases are TGTGCCAGCAGCACCCCTAGAGCAGGGGGAATCTACAATGAGCAGTTCTTC. This gives the protein CASSTPRAGGIYNEQFF.

The gene calls are TRBV29-1 and TRBJ2-5; tentative D call: TRBD2 (6 bases). This CDR3 spans 14 amino acids. Per germline, CDR1 SQVTM and CDR2 ANQGSEA. V gave up 4 bases and J gave up 5 bases, with 17 bases separating them. The CDR3 DNA sequence: TGCAGCGTTGTTCGGGAGAGGGTTTCGGAGACCCAGTACTTC. Translating it yields CSVVRERVSETQYF. Looking up the rest from reference TRBV29-1 and TRBJ2-5 gives the full variable domain: SAVISQKPSRDICQRGTSLTIQCQVDSQVTMMFWYRQQPGQSLTLIATANQGSEATYESGFVIDKFPISRPNLTFSTLTVSNMSPEDSSIYLCSVVRERVSETQYFGPGTRLLVL.

Concerning this clonotype itself: The junction departs from the called germline gene at one end, perhaps through a read error. This chain uses TRBV10-1 with TRBJ2-3; D is possibly TRBD1 or TRBD2 (5 bases each). CDR1 is WNHNN and CDR2 is SYGVQD in the germline V gene (reference sequence). The CDR3 consists of 14 residues. In nucleotides, the CDR3 is TGCGCCAGCAGTGCCGGGGACCTAACAGATTCGCAGTATTTT. This translates into CASSAGDLTDSQYF.

About this clonotype itself: In this CDR3 the conserved last residue, phenylalanine or tryptophan, is missing, so a read error is likely. The gene calls are TRBV20-1 and TRBJ2-1; D is perhaps TRBD2 (6 bases). V was trimmed by 3 bases and J by 6 bases, leaving 15 bases between them. CDR1 DFQATT and CDR2 SNEGSKA come from the germline V gene (reference sequence). The CDR3 is 14 amino acids. The chain's CDR3 is CSARLTGDGNEQFL. Here the CDR3 DNA reads TGCAGTGCTAGGCTAACGGGAGATGGCAATGAGCAGTTCTTA.

As regards this clonotype: This could be a read error, since a much larger clone is one nucleotide away. The rearrangement links TRBV7-9 to TRBJ2-7; possibly TRBD2 for D (6 bases). V shed 6 bases and J shed 4 bases, with 16 bases lying between them. The CDR3 has 14 residues. Germline lookup yields CDR1 SEHNR and CDR2 FQNEAQ (reference sequence). The CDR3 DNA sequence: TGTGCCAGCAGTTGGACTATCGGGAAATACGAGCAGTACTTC. Amino acids: CASSWTIGKYEQYF.

The chain couples TRBV11-1 to TRBJ2-5; 7 bases match TRBD1. The V segment lost 6 bases and the J segment 1 base; nucleotides outside the gene matches: 5. Per germline, CDR1 SGHAT and CDR2 FQDESV (reference sequence). The CDR3 has 14 amino acids. The CDR3, as DNA: TGTGCCAGCAGTATAGGGACAGCCCAAGAGACCCAGTACTTC. Its translation is CASSIGTAQETQYF.

This chain joins TRBV7-9 and TRBJ2-3, with TRBD2 matching 10 bases. Germline CDR1 and CDR2: SEHNR and FQNEAQ (reference sequence). J was trimmed by 0 bases and V by 4 bases; bases with no gene match: 16. The CDR3 has 20 residues. The CDR3 protein is CASSSKGVTSGPKSTDTQYF. In DNA form, the CDR3 reads TGTGCCAGCAGCTCCAAAGGGGTGACTAGCGGGCCCAAAAGCACAGATACGCAGTATTTT.

Remarks on this clonotype: At one end the junction does not follow the germline gene, possibly because of a read error. The gene calls are TRBV20-1 and TRBJ2-7; 9 positions agree with TRBD1. The CDR3 runs to 15 residues. CDR1 is DFQATT, CDR2 SNEGSKA, per germline (reference sequence). Written as DNA, the CDR3 is TGCAGTACTAGAGCCCCCGGGACAGGGTCCTACGAACAGTACTTC. It translates to CSTRAPGTGSYEQYF.

Regarding this clonotype: Since the CDR3 does not end with the conserved phenylalanine or tryptophan, this likely comes from a read error. The chain joins TRBV12-3 or TRBV12-4 to TRBJ2-2, with unresolved D. CDR3 length: 15 residues. The CDR3 loop is CASSFGFLKTEELFS. CDR3 DNA: TGTGCCAGCAGTTTCGGGTTTTTGAAGACCGAGGAGCTGTTTTCT.